This entry describes one TCR beta chain. Its specificity is unknown. V lost 6 bases to trimming and J lost 1 base, with 12 bases between them. This CDR3 contains 14 residues. The germline V gene encodes CDR1 MNHEY and CDR2 SMNVEV (reference sequence). Researchers ran the PCR with 60 Vbeta and 13 Jbeta primers. The table came from immunoSEQ multiplex PCR; TCRdb's copy has only in-frame clones and leaves some out. The data show about 78,000 clones, 60% to 75% seen once. This sample stems from a study of cytomegalovirus exposure and HLA in healthy donors. The study, taken as a whole, reports: Presence/absence analyses supposed approximately even sequencing depth among donors. In a later analysis, at a false discovery rate of 0.05, 16,951 TCR beta sequences matched HLA alleles. Several of the most significant clusters appeared linked to common viral pathogens, based on a later analysis.

The rearrangement links TRBV27 to TRBJ2-5, with TRBD2 as a possible D gene (5 bases). This receptor was obtained from a woman aged 40-49 years in good health and CMV-seropositive. Sequencing used PBMCs. DNA of the CDR3: TGTGCCAGCAGCCTTACTGAGGGCCAAGAGACCCAGTACTTC. Translated: CASSLTEGQETQYF.